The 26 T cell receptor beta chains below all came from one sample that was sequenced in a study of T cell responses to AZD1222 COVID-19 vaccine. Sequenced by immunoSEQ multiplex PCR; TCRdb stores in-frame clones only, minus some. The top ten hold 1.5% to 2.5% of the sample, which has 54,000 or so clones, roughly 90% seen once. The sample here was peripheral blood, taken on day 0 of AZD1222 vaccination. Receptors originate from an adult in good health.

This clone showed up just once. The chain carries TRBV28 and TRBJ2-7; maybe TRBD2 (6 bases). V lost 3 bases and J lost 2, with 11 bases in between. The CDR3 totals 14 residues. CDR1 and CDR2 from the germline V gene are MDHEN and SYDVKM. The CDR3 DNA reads TGTGCCAGCAGTTTTGGGGGGAGGACCTACGAGCAGTACTTC. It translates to CASSFGGRTYEQYF.

The CDR3 loop reads CAWSFPGSSNQPQHF. CDR3 in DNA: TGTGCCTGGTCATTCCCCGGGTCGAGCAATCAGCCCCAGCATTTT. The V and J genes are TRBV30 and TRBJ1-5; D unresolved. The V gene's germline CDR1 is GTSNPN and CDR2 SVGIG (reference sequence). With 5 bases removed from V and 1 base from J, the gap between germline ends came to 15 bases. This CDR3 comprises 15 residues.

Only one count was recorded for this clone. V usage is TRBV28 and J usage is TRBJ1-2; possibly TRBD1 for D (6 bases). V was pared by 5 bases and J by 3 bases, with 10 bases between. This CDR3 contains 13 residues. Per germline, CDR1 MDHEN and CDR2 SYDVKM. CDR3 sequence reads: CASSHGQYYGYTF. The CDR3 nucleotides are TGTGCCAGCAGTCACGGACAGTACTATGGCTACACCTTC.

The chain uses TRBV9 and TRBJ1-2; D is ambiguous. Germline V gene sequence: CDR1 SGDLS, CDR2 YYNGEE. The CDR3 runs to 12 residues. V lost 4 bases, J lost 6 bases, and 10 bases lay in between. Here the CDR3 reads CASSPGVDGYTF. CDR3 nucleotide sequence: TGTGCCAGCAGCCCCGGGGTGGATGGCTACACCTTC.

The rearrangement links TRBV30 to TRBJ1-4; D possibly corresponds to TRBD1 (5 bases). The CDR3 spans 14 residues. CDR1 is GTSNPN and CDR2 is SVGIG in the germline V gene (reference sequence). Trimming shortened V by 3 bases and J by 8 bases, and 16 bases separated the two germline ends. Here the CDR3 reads CAWSPRGAGEKLFF. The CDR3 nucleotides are TGTGCCTGGAGCCCGAGAGGGGCTGGAGAAAAACTGTTTTTT.

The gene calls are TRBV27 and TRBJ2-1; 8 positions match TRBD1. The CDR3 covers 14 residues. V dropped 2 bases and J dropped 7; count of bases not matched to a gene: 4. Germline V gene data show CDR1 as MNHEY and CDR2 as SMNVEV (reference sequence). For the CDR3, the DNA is TGTGCCAGCAGTTTAGGGACAGGAGGGAATGAGCAGTTCTTC. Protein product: CASSLGTGGNEQFF.

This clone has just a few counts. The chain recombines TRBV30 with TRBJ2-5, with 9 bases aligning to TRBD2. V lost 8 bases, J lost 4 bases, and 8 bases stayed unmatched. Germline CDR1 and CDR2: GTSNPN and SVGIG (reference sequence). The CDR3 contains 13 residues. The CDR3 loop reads CAVSGSVRETQYF. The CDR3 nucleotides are TGTGCCGTTAGCGGGAGCGTGCGAGAGACCCAGTACTTC.

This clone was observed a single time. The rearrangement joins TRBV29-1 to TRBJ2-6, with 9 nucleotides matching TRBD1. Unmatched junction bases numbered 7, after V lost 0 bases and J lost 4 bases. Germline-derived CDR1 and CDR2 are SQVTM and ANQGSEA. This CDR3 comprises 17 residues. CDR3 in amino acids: CSVEDRDRDSGANVLTF. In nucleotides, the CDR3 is TGCAGCGTTGAAGACCGGGACAGGGATTCCGGGGCCAACGTCCTGACTTTC.

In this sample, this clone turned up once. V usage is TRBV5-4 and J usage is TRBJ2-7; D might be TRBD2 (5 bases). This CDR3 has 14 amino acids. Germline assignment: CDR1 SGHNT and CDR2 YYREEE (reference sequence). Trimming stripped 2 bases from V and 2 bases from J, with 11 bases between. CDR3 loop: CASSLKSGTYEQYF. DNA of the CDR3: TGTGCCAGCAGCTTAAAGAGCGGAACCTACGAGCAGTACTTC.

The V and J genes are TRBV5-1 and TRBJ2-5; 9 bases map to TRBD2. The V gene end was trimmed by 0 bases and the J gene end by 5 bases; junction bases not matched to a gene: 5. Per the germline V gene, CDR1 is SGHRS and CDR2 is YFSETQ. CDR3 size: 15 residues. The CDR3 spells CASSLGLAGSETQYF. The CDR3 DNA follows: TGCGCCAGCAGCTTGGGGCTAGCGGGATCCGAGACCCAGTACTTC.

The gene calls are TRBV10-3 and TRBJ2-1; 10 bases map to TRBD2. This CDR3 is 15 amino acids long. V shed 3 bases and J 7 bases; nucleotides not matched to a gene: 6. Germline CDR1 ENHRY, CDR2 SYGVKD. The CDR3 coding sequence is TGTGCCATCAGTGATAATAGCGGGAGGAGGAATGAGCAGTTCTTC. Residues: CAISDNSGRRNEQFF.

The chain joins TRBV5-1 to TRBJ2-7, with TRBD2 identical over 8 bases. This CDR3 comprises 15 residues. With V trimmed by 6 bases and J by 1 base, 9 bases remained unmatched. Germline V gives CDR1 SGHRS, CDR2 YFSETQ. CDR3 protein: CASKRTSGFSYEQYF. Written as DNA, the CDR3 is TGCGCCAGCAAGAGAACTAGCGGTTTTTCCTACGAGCAGTACTTC.

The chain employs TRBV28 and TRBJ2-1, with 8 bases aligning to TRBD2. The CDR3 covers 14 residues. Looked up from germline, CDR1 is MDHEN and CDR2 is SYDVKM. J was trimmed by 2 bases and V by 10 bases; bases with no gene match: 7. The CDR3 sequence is CATTSGSAYNEQFF. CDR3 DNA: TGTGCCACCACGAGCGGGAGCGCCTACAATGAGCAGTTCTTC.

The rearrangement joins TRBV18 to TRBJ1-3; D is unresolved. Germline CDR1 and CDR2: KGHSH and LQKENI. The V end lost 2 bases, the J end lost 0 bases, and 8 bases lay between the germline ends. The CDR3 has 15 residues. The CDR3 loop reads CASSPGFSSGNTIYF. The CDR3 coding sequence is TGTGCCAGCTCACCAGGGTTCAGCTCTGGAAACACCATATATTTT.

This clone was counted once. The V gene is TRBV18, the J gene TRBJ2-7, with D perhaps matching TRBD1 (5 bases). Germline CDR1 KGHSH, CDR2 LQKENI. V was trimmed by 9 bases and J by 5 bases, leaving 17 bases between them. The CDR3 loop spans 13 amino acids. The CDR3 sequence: CASRRGTLDEQYF. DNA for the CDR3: TGTGCCAGTCGTAGGGGCACCCTTGACGAGCAGTACTTC. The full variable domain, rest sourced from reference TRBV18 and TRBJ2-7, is NAGVMQNPRHLVRRRGQEARLRCSPMKGHSHVYWYRQLPEEGLKFMVYLQKENIIDESGMPKERFSAEFPKEGPSILRIQQVVRGDSAAYFCASRRGTLDEQYFGPGTRLTVT.

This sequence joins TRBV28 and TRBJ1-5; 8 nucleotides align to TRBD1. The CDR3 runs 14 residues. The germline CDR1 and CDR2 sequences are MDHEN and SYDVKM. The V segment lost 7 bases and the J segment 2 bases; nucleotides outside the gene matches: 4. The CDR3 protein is CASTKGQGNQPQHF. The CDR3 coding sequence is TGTGCCAGCACAAAGGGACAGGGCAATCAGCCCCAGCATTTT.

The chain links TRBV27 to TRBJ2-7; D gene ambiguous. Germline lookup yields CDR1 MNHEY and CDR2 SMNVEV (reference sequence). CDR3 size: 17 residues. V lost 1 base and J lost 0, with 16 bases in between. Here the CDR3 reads CASSLYFTGSSSYEQYF. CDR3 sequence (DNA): TGTGCCAGCAGTTTATATTTTACTGGGTCTAGCTCCTACGAGCAGTACTTC.

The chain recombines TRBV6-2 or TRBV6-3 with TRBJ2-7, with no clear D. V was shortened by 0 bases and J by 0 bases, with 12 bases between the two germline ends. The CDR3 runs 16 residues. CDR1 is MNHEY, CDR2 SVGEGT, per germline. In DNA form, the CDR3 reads TGTGCCAGCAGTTACTCGAAGTGGGGTCCCTCCTACGAGCAGTACTTC. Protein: CASSYSKWGPSYEQYF.

CDR3 DNA: TGTGCCAGCCCACGCGCGGAGAACACTGAAGCTTTCTTT. This sequence encodes CASPRAENTEAFF. The chain employs TRBV3-1 (or the pseudogene TRBV3-2) and TRBJ1-1; D unclear. This CDR3 comprises 13 residues. CDR1 LGHDT and CDR2 YNNKEL come from the germline V gene (reference sequence). Between the trimmed V and J ends, which lost 8 bases and 1 base, there was a span of 11 bases.

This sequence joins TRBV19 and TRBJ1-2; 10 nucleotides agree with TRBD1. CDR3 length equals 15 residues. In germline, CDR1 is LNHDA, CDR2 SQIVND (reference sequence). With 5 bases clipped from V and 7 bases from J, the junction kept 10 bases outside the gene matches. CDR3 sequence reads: CASSSWDRGVSGYTF. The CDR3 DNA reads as TGTGCCAGTAGTTCTTGGGACAGGGGCGTGAGTGGCTACACCTTC.

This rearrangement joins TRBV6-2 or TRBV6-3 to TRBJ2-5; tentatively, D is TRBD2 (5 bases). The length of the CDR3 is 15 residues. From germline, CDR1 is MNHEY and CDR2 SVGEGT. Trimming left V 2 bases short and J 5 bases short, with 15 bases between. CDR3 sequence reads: CASSYGPAGKETQYF. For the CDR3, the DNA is TGTGCCAGCAGTTACGGACCGGCGGGCAAGGAGACCCAGTACTTC.

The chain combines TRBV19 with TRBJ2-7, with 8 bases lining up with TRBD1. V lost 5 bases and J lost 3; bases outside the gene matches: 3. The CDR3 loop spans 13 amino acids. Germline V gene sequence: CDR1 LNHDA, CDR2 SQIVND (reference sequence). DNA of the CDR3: TGTGCCAGTAGTGGAACAGGGGGCTACGAGCAGTACTTC. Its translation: CASSGTGGYEQYF.

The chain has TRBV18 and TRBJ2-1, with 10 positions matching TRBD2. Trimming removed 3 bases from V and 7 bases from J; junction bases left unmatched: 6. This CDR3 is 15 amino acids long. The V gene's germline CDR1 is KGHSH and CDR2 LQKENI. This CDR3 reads CASSPLAGVLNEQFF. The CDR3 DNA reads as TGTGCCAGCTCACCCCTAGCGGGAGTGTTAAATGAGCAGTTCTTC.

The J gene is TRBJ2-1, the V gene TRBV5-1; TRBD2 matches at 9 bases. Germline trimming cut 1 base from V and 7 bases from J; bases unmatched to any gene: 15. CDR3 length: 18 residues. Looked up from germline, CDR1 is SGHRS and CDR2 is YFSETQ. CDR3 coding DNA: TGCGCCAGCAGCTTGAGTGTAAGCGCGGGAGGGCCGGGAAATGAGCAGTTCTTC. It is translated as CASSLSVSAGGPGNEQFF.

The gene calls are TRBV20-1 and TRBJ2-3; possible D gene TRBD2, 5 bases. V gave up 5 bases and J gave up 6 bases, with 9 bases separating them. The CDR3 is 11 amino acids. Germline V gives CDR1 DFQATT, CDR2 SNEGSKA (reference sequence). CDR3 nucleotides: TGCAGTGCTGGCTCGGGGGATACGCAGTATTTT. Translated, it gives CSAGSGDTQYF.

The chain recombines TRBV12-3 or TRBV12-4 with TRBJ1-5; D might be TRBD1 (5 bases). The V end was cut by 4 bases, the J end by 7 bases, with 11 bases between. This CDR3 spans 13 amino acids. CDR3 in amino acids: CASSWGEGQPQHF. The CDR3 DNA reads TGTGCCAGCAGTTGGGGGGAGGGACAGCCCCAGCATTTT.